This T cell receptor (beta chain) is from a study of T cells expressing NK-cell markers. On the study more broadly: The authors sequenced eight donors, of whom seven were HCMV-seropositive and one was seronegative.

TCR beta cDNA was generated via 5'RACE template switching incorporating UMIs. TCRdb reprocessed the 5' RACE reads and stores each CDR3 protein as one record, lacking DNA. This sample's clone table lists about 390,000 distinct CDR3 sequences. As regards this clonotype: Its antigen is unidentified.

Study observations and caveats: Topping the CD3+CD56-NKG2C+ fraction as well were these clonotypes, in a few donors.

CDR3 length equals 13 residues. The specimen sequenced was blood T cells: a sorted CD56 or NKG2C T cell subset, CD4+ or CD8+ T cells, or bulk PBMC T cells (not recorded which). The chain carries TRBV12-3 or TRBV12-4 and TRBJ2-1; checking the TCRdb D call of TRBD1 is not possible without DNA. This clonotype originated in a woman aged 45-65 years in good health. CDR3 in amino acids: CASGGREGNEQFF.